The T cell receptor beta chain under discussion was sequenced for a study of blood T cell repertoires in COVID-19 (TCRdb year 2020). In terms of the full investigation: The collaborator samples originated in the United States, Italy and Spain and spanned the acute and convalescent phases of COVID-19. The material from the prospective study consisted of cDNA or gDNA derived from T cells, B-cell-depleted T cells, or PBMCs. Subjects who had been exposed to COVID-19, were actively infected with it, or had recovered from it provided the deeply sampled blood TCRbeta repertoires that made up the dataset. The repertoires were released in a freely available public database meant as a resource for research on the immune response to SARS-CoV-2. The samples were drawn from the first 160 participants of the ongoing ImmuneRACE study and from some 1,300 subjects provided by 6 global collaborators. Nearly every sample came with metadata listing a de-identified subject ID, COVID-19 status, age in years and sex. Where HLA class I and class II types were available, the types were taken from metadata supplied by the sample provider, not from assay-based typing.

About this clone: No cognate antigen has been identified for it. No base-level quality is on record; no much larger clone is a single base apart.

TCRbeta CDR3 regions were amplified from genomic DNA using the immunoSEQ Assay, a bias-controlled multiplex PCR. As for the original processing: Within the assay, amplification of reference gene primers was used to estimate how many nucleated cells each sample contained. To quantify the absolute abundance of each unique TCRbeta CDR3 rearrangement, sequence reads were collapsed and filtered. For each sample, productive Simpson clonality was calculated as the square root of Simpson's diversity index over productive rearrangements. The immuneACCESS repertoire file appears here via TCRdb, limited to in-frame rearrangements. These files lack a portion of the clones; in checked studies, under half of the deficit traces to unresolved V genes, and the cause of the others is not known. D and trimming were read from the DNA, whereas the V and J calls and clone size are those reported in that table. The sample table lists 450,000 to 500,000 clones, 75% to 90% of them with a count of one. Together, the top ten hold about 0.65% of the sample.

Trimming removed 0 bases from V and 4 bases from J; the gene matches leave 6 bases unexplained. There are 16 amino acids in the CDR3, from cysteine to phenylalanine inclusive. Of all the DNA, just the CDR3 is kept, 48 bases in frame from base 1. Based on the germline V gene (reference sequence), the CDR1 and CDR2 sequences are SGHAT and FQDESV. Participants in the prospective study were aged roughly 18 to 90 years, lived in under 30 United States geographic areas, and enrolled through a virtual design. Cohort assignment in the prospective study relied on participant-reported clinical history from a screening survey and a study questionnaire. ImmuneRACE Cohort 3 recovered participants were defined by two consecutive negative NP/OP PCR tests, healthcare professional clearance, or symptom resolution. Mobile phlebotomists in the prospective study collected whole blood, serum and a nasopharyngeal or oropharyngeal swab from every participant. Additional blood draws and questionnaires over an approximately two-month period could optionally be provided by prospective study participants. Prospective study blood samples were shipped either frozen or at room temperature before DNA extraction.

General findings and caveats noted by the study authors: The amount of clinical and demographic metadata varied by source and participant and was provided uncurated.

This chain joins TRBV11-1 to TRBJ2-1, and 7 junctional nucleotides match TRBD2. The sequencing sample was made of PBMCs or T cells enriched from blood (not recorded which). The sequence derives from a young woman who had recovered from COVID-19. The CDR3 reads CASSLAGGGGYNEQFF. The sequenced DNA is TGTGCCAGCAGCTTAGCAGGCGGGGGAGGGTACAATGAGCAGTTCTTC.